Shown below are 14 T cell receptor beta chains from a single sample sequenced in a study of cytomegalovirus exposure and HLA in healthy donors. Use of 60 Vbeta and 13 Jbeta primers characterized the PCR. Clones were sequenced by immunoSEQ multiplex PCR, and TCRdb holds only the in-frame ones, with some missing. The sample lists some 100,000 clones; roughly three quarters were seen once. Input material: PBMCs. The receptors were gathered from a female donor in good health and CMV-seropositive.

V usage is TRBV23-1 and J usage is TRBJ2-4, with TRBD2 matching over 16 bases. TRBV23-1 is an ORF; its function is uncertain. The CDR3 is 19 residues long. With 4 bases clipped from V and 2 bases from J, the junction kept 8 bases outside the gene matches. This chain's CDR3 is CASSPGLAGGPVTKNIQYF. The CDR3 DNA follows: TGCGCCAGCAGTCCGGGACTAGCGGGAGGGCCGGTAACCAAAAACATTCAGTACTTC.

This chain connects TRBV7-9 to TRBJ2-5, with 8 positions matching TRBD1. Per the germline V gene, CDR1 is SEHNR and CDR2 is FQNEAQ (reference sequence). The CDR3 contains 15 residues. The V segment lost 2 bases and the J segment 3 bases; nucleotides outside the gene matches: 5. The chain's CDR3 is CASSLYGQGEETQYF. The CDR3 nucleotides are TGTGCCAGCAGCTTATATGGACAGGGTGAAGAGACCCAGTACTTC.

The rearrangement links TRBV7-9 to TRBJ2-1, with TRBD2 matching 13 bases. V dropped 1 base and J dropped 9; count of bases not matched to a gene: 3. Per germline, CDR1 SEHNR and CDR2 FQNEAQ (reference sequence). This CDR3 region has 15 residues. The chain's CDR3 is CASSLGLAGGFEQFF. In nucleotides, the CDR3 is TGTGCCAGCAGCTTAGGACTAGCGGGAGGTTTTGAGCAGTTCTTC. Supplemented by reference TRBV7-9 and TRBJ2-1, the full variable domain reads DTGVSQNPRHKITKRGQNVTFRCDPISEHNRLYWYRQTLGQGPEFLTYFQNEAQLEKSRLLSDRFSAERPKGSFSTLEIQRTEQGDSAMYLCASSLGLAGGFEQFFGPGTRLTVL.

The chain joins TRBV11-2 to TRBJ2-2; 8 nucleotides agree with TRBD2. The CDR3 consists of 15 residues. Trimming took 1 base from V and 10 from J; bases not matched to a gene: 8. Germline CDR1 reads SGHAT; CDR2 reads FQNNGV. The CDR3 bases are TGTGCCAGCAGCTTAGGCCCTGGGACTAGTGAGGAGCTGTTTTTT. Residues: CASSLGPGTSEELFF.

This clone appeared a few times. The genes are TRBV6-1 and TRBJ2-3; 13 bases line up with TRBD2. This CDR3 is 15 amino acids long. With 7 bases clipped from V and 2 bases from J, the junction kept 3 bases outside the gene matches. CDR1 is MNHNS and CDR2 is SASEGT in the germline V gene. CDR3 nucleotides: TGTGCCAGCACCGGACTAGCGGGGGCCACAGATACGCAGTATTTT. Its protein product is CASTGLAGATDTQYF.

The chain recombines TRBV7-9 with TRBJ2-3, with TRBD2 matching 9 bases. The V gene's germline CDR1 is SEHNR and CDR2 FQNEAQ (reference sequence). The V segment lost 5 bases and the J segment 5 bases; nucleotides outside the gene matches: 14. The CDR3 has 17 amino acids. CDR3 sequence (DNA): TGTGCCAGCAGCGTCGGAGGTTTAGCGGGAGTAAGAGATACGCAGTATTTT. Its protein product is CASSVGGLAGVRDTQYF.

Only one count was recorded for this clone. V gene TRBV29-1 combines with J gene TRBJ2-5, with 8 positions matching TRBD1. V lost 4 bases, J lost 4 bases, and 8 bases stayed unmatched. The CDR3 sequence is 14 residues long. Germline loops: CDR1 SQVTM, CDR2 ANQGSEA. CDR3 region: CSVGRDRPSETQYF. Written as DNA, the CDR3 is TGCAGCGTTGGGCGGGACAGGCCTTCAGAGACCCAGTACTTC.

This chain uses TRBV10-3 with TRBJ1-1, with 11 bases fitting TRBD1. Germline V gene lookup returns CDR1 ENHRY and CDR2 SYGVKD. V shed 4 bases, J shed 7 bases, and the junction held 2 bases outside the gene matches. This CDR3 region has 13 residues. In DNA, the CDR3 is TGTGCCATCAGTGCTGGGACAGGGGGTGAAGCTTTCTTT. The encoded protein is CAISAGTGGEAFF.

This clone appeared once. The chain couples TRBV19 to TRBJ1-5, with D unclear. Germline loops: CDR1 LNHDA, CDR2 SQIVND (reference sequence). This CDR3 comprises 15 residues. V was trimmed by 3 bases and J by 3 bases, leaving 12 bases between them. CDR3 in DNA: TGTGCCAGTAGTATGTTGTGGAGTCCCAATCAGCCCCAGCATTTT. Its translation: CASSMLWSPNQPQHF.

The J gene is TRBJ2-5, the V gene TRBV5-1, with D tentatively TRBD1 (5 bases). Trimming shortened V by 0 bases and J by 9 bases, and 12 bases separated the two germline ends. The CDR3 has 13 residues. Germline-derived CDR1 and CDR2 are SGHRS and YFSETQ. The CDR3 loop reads CASSLEQARAQYF. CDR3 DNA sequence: TGCGCCAGCAGCTTGGAACAGGCAAGGGCCCAGTACTTC.

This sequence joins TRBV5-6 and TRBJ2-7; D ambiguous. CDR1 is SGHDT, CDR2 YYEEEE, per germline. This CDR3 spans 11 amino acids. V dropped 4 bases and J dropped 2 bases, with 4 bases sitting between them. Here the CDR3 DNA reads TGTGCCAGCAGCGACACCTACGAGCAGTACTTC. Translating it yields CASSDTYEQYF.

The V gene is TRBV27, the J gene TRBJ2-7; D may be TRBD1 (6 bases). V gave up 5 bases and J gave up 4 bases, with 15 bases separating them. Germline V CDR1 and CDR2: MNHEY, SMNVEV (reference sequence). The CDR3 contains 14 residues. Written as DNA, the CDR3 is TGTGCCAGCAGTCCGCCCGGCAGGGGTTACGAGCAGTACTTC. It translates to CASSPPGRGYEQYF.

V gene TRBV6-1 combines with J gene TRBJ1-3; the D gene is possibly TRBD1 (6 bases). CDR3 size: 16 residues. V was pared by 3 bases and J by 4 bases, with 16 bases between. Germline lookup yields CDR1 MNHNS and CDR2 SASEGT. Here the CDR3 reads CASSEPRGGQGNTIYF. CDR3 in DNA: TGTGCCAGCAGTGAGCCGCGGGGGGGGCAGGGAAACACCATATATTTT.

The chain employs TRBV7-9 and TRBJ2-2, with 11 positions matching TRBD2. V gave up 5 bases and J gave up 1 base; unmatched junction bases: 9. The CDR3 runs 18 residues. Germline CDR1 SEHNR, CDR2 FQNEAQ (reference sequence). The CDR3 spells CASSPRRTSGQNTGELFF. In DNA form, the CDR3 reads TGTGCCAGCAGCCCGAGACGGACTAGCGGGCAGAACACCGGGGAGCTGTTTTTT.